One sample yielded the 9 T cell receptor beta chains listed below, sequenced in a study of Graves' ophthalmopathy and Graves' hyperthyroidism. Scientists amplified the TCR beta CDR3 regions from RNA transcripts. HTBI primers primed a first-round RT-PCR, and a second-round multiplex PCR followed. From the multiplex PCR reads, TCRdb called clonotypes with MiXCR, one entry per CDR3 protein. The sample lists hundreds of thousands of distinct CDR3 sequences; roughly 41% were seen once. Sequenced material: peripheral blood. The receptors stem from an adult man with Graves' ophthalmopathy.

The rearrangement uses TRBV2 and TRBJ1-4; the D is unclear. V was clipped by 10 bases and J by 8 bases, with 20 bases between them. This CDR3 is 14 amino acids long. The germline CDR1 and CDR2 sequences are SNHLY and FYNNEI. Written as DNA, the CDR3 is TGTGCCACCTTAGGTCGGGAGGGCGGGGAAAAACTGTTTTTT. Protein: CATLGREGGEKLFF.

V is TRBV2 and J is TRBJ2-2; 7 nucleotides match TRBD1. V gave up 4 bases and J gave up 4 bases; unmatched junction bases: 15. CDR1 is SNHLY, CDR2 FYNNEI, per germline. CDR3 length: 18 amino acids. CDR3: CASSAFIGGRGRTGELFF. The CDR3 bases are TGTGCCAGCAGTGCTTTTATAGGGGGCAGGGGACGCACCGGGGAGCTGTTTTTT.

With regard to this clonotype: As the CDR3 is not closed by the conserved phenylalanine or tryptophan, this likely results from a read error. No DNA is shown, since the ends of the CDR3 on it are uncertain; the CDR3 is the one TCRdb lists. The chain has TRBV29-1 and TRBJ1-5; the table assigns TRBD1, which was not confirmed against the DNA. With termini counted, the CDR3 has 9 amino acids. CDR1 and CDR2 from the germline V gene are SQVTM and ANQGSEA. CDR3 residues: CSVEDGGQA.

Note on this clonotype: The conserved final phenylalanine or tryptophan is absent from the CDR3, which likely points to a read error. The chain uses TRBV10-3 and TRBJ1-2; D uncertain. Germline lookup yields CDR1 ENHRY and CDR2 SYGVKD. This CDR3 is 12 amino acids long. The CDR3, as DNA: TGTGTCACTACCTGGGAGGGCGGCGGCTACACCATC. Residues: CVTTWEGGGYTI.

This clonotype occurred many times. V usage is TRBV2 and J usage is TRBJ2-7; D gene unclear. The germline V and J ends were trimmed by 9 bases and 3 bases, with 15 bases remaining between them. The CDR3 is 13 residues long. CDR1 SNHLY and CDR2 FYNNEI come from the germline V gene. The CDR3 DNA follows: TGTGCCAGGCGGAAGGACGGTGACTACGAGCAGTACTTC. Its protein is CARRKDGDYEQYF.

This clonotype was seen ten or more times. J is TRBJ1-1 and V is TRBV29-1; D ambiguous. The CDR3 loop spans 10 amino acids. The V and J ends lost 5 bases and 6 bases respectively, with 7 bases between them. Germline CDR1 is SQVTM and CDR2 is ANQGSEA. CDR3 nucleotides: TGCAGCGTTTATGACCCTGAAGCTTTCTTT. This sequence encodes CSVYDPEAFF.

This chain links TRBV29-1 with TRBJ1-2, with 7 positions matching TRBD1. Germline lookup yields CDR1 SQVTM and CDR2 ANQGSEA. Unmatched junction bases numbered 6, after V lost 7 bases and J lost 4 bases. This CDR3 region has 12 residues. CDR3 loop: CSAPRDSYGYTF. CDR3 in DNA: TGCAGCGCCCCCCGGGACAGCTATGGCTACACCTTC.

The chain has TRBV2 and TRBJ2-7; weak D call: TRBD1 (6 bases). CDR3 length: 14 amino acids. With 5 bases removed from V and 5 bases from J, the gap between germline ends came to 16 bases. Germline lookup yields CDR1 SNHLY and CDR2 FYNNEI. The chain's CDR3 is CASSLLKTGNEQYF. CDR3 sequence (DNA): TGTGCCAGCAGTTTACTTAAAACAGGGAACGAGCAGTACTTC.

Remarks on this clonotype: At one of its ends the junction is not consistent with the germline gene, which may arise from a read error. The chain recombines TRBV9 with TRBJ1-1; 7 bases are a match to TRBD1. The germline gives CDR1 SGDLS, CDR2 YYNGEE. This CDR3 has 15 amino acids. The CDR3 protein is CASIVTGTDETEAFF. The CDR3 DNA sequence: TGTGCCAGCATCGTAACCGGGACAGACGAAACTGAAGCTTTCTTT.